This TCR beta chain was sequenced for a study of T cell repertoires in cytomegalovirus infection. From the reads, TCRdb called clonotypes with MiXCR, one entry per CDR3 protein. This sample yields 200,000 to 300,000 distinct CDR3 sequences, of which roughly 10% are seen a single time; around 15% belongs to the top ten. This clonotype was counted ten times or more. Sequencing used PBMCs. The receptor's source is a human donor in good health (CMV status not recorded). Some clones in this sample may be carry-over from other donors' samples.

CDR3 nucleotides: TGTGCCAGCAGTTACCCACAGCTGAACACTGAAGCTTTCTTT. This codes for CASSYPQLNTEAFF. The chain joins TRBV6-2 or TRBV6-3 to TRBJ1-1, with D unresolved. Germline CDR1 and CDR2: MNHEY and SVGEGT. V shed 2 bases and J shed 0 bases, with 7 bases lying between them. CDR3 length equals 14 residues.